Following are 7 T cell receptor beta chains from one sample sequenced in a study of CD8+ T cells in alopecia areata. Documented treatment: oral pan-JAK inhibitor, 5-10 mg twice daily. Investigators isolated RNA and reverse transcribed it into cDNA to act as the sequencing template. Sequencing used immunoSEQ multiplex PCR; TCRdb keeps in-frame clones, though not all of them. The table shows more than 110,000 clones, with about 56% occurring only once. The sample was CD8+ T cells sorted from blood, taken at week 4, from a patient treated with tofacitinib. The receptors shown here come from a human donor with alopecia areata.

This clone was detected many times. The rearrangement uses TRBV7-3 and TRBJ2-3, with 9 bases fitting TRBD2. The trim removed 6 bases at V and 3 bases at J, leaving 4 bases unmatched. Germline CDR1 is SGHTA and CDR2 is FQGTGA. There are 14 residues in the CDR3. The CDR3 spells CASSSGLATDTQYF. Written as DNA, the CDR3 is TGTGCCAGCAGTTCTGGACTAGCGACAGATACGCAGTATTTT.

This chain links TRBV6-5 with TRBJ2-7; 10 bases line up with TRBD2. The junction had 3 bases not matched to a gene; V was cut back by 4 bases and J by 3 bases. The CDR3 sequence is 14 residues long. Germline values: CDR1 MNHEY, CDR2 SVGAGI. The CDR3 region has the DNA TGTGCCAGCAGTTCACTAGCGGGGAGCTACGAGCAGTACTTC. Protein sequence: CASSSLAGSYEQYF.

This rearrangement joins TRBV5-4 to TRBJ2-5; 8 nucleotides line up with TRBD1. Germline lookup yields CDR1 SGHNT and CDR2 YYREEE (reference sequence). The ends lost 3 bases at V and 2 bases at J; junction bases unmatched: 3. The CDR3 is 14 residues long. As DNA, the CDR3 is TGTGCCAGCAGCTGGGGGGACAGGCAAGAGACCCAGTACTTC. Translation: CASSWGDRQETQYF. Supplemented by reference TRBV5-4 and TRBJ2-5, the full variable domain reads ETGVTQSPTHLIKTRGQQVTLRCSSQSGHNTVSWYQQALGQGPQFIFQYYREEENGRGNFPPRFSGLQFPNYSSELNVNALELDDSALYLCASSWGDRQETQYFGPGTRLLVL.

A remark on this clone: Distinct nucleotide sequences in the sample also encode this CDR3. This sequence joins TRBV5-4 and TRBJ2-2; D gene uncertain. The CDR3 contains 15 residues. With 2 bases removed from V and 2 bases from J, the gap between germline ends came to 10 bases. CDR1 is SGHNT, CDR2 YYREEE, per germline (reference sequence). The CDR3 nucleotides are TGTGCCAGCAGCTTAAAGGGTTCAAACACCGGGGAGCTGTTTTTT. Its translation is CASSLKGSNTGELFF. The full variable domain, its missing parts supplied by reference TRBV5-4 and TRBJ2-2, is ETGVTQSPTHLIKTRGQQVTLRCSSQSGHNTVSWYQQALGQGPQFIFQYYREEENGRGNFPPRFSGLQFPNYSSELNVNALELDDSALYLCASSLKGSNTGELFFGEGSRLTVL.

The chain couples TRBV5-8 to TRBJ1-4; tentatively, D is TRBD1 (6 bases). The germline CDR1 and CDR2 sequences are SGHTS and YDEGEE. The CDR3 runs 14 residues. V dropped 2 bases and J dropped 7 bases, with 12 bases sitting between them. The CDR3 nucleotides read TGTGCCAGCAGCTTCTCCTCGGACAGTGAAAAACTGTTTTTT. Its protein product is CASSFSSDSEKLFF.

The rearrangement uses TRBV7-9 and TRBJ1-2; D is unresolved. V gave up 5 bases and J gave up 6 bases, with 4 bases separating them. CDR3 size: 10 residues. The germline CDR1 and CDR2 sequences are SEHNR and FQNEAQ (reference sequence). CDR3 amino acids: CASSEHGYTF. DNA for the CDR3: TGTGCCAGCAGCGAGCATGGCTACACCTTC.

The genes are TRBV7-6 and TRBJ1-1; D remains unclear. Germline CDR1 is SGHVS and CDR2 is FNYEAQ. V lost 7 bases and J lost 4, with 16 bases in between. This CDR3 is built from 14 residues. CDR3 DNA sequence: TGTGCCAGCACCGAAGACGGGCGAGCCACTGAAGCTTTCTTT. This codes for CASTEDGRATEAFF. Complete variable domain (other parts from reference TRBV7-6 and TRBJ1-1): GAGVSQSPRYKVTKRGQDVALRCDPISGHVSLYWYRQALGQGPEFLTYFNYEAQQDKSGLPNDRFSAERPEGSISTLTIQRTEQRDSAMYRCASTEDGRATEAFFGQGTRLTVV.